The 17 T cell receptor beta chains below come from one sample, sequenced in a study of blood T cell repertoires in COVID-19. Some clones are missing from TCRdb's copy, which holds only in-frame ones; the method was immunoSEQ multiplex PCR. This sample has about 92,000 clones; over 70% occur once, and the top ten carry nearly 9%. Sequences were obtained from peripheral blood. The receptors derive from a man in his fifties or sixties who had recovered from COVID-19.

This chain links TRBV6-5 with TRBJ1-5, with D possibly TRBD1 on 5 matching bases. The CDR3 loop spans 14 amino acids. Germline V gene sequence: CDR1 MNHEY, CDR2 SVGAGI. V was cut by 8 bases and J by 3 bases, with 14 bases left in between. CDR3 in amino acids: CASGRQSSNQPQHF. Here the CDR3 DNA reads TGTGCCAGCGGAAGACAGAGCTCCAATCAGCCCCAGCATTTT.

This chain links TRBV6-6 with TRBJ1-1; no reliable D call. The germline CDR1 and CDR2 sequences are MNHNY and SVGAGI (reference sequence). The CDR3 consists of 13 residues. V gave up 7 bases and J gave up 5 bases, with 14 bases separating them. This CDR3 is CASILDSPTEAFF. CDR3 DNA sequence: TGTGCCAGCATTCTGGACTCACCGACTGAAGCTTTCTTT.

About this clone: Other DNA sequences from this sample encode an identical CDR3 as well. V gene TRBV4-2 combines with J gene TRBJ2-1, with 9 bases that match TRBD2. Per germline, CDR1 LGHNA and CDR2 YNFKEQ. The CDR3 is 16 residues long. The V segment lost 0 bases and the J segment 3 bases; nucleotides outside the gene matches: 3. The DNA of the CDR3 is TGTGCCAGCAGCCAAGAAGCGGGGGGCAGCTACAATGAGCAGTTCTTC. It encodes CASSQEAGGSYNEQFF.

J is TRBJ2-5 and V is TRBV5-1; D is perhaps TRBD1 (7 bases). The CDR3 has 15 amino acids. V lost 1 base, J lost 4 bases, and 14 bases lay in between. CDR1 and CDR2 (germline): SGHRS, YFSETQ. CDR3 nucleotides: TGCGCCAGCAGCTTGCAGGGGGGCGCGGGAGAGACCCAGTACTTC. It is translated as CASSLQGGAGETQYF.

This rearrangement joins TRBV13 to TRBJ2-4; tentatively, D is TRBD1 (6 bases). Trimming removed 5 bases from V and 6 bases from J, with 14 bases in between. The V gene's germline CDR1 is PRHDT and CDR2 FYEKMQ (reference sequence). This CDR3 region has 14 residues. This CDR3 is CASSLAGQLNIQYF. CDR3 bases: TGTGCCAGCAGCCTCGCCGGACAGTTAAACATTCAGTACTTC.

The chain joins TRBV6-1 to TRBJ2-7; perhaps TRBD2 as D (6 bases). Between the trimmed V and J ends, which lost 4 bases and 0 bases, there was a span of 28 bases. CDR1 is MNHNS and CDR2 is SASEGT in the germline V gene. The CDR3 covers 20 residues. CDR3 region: CASSAISGTSPGSSSYEQYF. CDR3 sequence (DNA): TGTGCCAGCAGTGCGATCTCAGGGACTTCTCCGGGCTCAAGCTCCTACGAGCAGTACTTC.

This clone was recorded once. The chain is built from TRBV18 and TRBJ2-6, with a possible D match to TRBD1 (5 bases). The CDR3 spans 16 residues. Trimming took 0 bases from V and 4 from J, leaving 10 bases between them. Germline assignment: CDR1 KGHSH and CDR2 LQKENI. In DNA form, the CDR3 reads TGTGCCAGCTCACCACCAGGCAGGGTGGGGGCCAACGTCCTGACTTTC. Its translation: CASSPPGRVGANVLTF.

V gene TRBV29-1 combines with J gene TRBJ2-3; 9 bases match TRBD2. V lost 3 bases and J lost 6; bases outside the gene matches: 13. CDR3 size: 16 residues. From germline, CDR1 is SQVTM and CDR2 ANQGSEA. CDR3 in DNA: TGCAGCGTTGAGACTAGCGGCAAGGGTACTCAGGATACGCAGTATTTT. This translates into CSVETSGKGTQDTQYF.

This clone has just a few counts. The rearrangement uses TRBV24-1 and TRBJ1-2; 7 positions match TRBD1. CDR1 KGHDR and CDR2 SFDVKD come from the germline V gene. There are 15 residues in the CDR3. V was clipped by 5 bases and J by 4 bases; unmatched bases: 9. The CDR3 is CATSGERDSFYGYTF. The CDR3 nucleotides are TGTGCCACCAGTGGGGAACGGGACAGCTTCTATGGCTACACCTTC.

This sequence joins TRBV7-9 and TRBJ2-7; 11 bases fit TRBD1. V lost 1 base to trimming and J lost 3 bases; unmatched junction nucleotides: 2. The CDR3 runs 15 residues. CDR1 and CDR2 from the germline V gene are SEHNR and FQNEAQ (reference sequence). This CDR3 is CASSLGGTGGYEQYF. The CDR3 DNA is TGTGCCAGCAGCTTAGGCGGGACAGGGGGCTACGAGCAGTACTTC.

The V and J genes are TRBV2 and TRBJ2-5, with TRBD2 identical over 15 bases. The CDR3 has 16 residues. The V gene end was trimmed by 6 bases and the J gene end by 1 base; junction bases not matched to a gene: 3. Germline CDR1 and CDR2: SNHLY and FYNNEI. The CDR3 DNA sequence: TGTGCCAGCAGGGGACTAGCGGGGGGCTTCCAAGAGACCCAGTACTTC. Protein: CASRGLAGGFQETQYF.

Written as DNA, the CDR3 is TGTGCCAGCAGTGGACCGCCCGGGGTCCCCACCGGGGAGCTGTTTTTT. Translating gives CASSGPPGVPTGELFF. J is TRBJ2-2 and V is TRBV25-1; a possible D gene is TRBD2 (5 bases). Trimming took 4 bases from V and 4 from J, leaving 16 bases between them. The CDR3 is made up of 16 amino acids. Germline CDR1 MGHDK, CDR2 SYGVNS.

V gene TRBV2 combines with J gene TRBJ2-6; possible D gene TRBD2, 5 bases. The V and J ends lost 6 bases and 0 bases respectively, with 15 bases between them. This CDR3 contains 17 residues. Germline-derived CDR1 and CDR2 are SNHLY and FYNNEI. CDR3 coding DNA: TGTGCCAGCAGCGACTACGCGGCGGCCTCTGGGGCCAACGTCCTGACTTTC. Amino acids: CASSDYAAASGANVLTF.

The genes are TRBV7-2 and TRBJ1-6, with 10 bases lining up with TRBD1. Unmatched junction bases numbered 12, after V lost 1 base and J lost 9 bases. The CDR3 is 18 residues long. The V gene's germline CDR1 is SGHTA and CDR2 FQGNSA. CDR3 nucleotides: TGTGCCAGCAGCTTAGTGGCTTTAAGGACAGGGGGTTTTTCACCCCTCCACTTT. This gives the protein CASSLVALRTGGFSPLHF.

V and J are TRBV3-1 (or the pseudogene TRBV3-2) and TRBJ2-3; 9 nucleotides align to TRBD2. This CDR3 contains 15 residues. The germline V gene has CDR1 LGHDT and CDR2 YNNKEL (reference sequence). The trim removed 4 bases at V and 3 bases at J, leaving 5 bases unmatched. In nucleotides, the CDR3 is TGTGCCAGCAGCCTCCGGCTAGCGGGGACAGATACGCAGTATTTT. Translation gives CASSLRLAGTDTQYF.

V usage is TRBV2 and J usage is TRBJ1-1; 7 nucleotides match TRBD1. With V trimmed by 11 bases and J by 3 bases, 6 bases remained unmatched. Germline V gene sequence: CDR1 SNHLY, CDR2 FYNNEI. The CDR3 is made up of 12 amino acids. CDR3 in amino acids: CAPGQVDTEAFF. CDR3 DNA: TGTGCCCCAGGACAGGTTGACACTGAAGCTTTCTTT. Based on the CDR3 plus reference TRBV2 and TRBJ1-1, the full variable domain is EPEVTQTPSHQVTQMGQEVILRCVPISNHLYFYWYRQILGQKVEFLVSFYNNEISEKSEIFDDQFSVERPDGSNFTLKIRSTKLEDSAMYFCAPGQVDTEAFFGQGTRLTVV.

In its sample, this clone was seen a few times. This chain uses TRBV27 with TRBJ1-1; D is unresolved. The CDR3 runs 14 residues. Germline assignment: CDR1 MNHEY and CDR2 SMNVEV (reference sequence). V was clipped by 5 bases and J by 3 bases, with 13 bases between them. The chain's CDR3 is CASSTSPRDTEAFF. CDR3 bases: TGTGCCAGCAGTACCTCACCTCGGGACACTGAAGCTTTCTTT.